The clone carrying this TCR beta chain appeared many times. TCRdb re-analysed the RT-PCR reads in MiXCR, keeping a single row per CDR3 protein. The sample has about 680,000 distinct CDR3 sequences, 14% seen once; the top ten hold roughly 3.9%. The sample comprised memory CD4+ T cells from blood. This receptor was obtained from a female donor in good health, serving as a healthy control.

The CDR3 DNA sequence: TGTGCCAGCAGCCCCCGTCAGGCGGGAGGGCAATCCGAGCAGTACTTC. Translated: CASSPRQAGGQSEQYF. This chain links TRBV12-3 or TRBV12-4 with TRBJ2-7; TRBD2 matches 9 bases. The ends lost 6 bases at V and 6 bases at J; junction bases unmatched: 15. The CDR3 has 16 residues.